A selection of T cell receptor beta chains follows, all from one sample in a study of T cell changes during pregnancy in multiple sclerosis. Assay used: immunoSEQ multiplex PCR; TCRdb lists only in-frame clones, some missing. The data hold around 61,000 clones, with about 93% observed a single time. Sample: peripheral blood, taken in the third trimester of pregnancy. The receptors were sampled from a female donor in good health, enrolled as a control in a pregnancy study. Both conserved end residues are part of each CDR3. The order of the fields is D gene, V gene, clone size, J gene, CDR3 protein, CDR3 DNA. D genes are given only for firm matches. Expanded clones are given a class, and other clones once, few, many or no size at all.

>TRBD1|TRBV5-1|NA|TRBJ1-2
CASSPPDRGARGYTF
TGCGCCAGCAGCCCACCTGACAGGGGGGCGAGAGGCTACACCTTC
>TRBD1|TRBV7-2|NA|TRBJ1-5
CASSSTLQGIRQPQHF
TGTGCCAGCAGCTCTACCCTACAGGGGATACGTCAGCCCCAGCATTTT
>NA|TRBV12-5|NA|TRBJ1-1
CASGPQGNTEAFF
TGTGCTAGTGGGCCCCAGGGGAACACTGAAGCTTTCTTT
>TRBD2|TRBV4-2|NA|TRBJ2-4
CASSQDRLAGGNIQYF
TGTGCCAGCAGCCAAGACCGACTAGCGGGGGGAAACATTCAGTACTTC
>NA|TRBV4-3|NA|TRBJ1-5
CASSWNRDSNQPQHF
TGCGCCAGCAGCTGGAACAGGGATAGCAATCAGCCCCAGCATTTT
>NA|TRBV2|NA|TRBJ2-7
CASSTWTQGGEQYF
TGTGCCAGCAGTACTTGGACCCAGGGGGGCGAGCAGTACTTC
>TRBD1|TRBV6-4|once|TRBJ1-4
CASSLDRGEKLFF
TGTGCCAGCAGTTTAGACAGGGGAGAAAAACTGTTTTTT
>TRBD1|TRBV6-5|NA|TRBJ1-5
CASSYRTGLNQPQHF
TGTGCCAGCAGTTACCGGACAGGACTCAATCAGCCCCAGCATTTT
>NA|TRBV13|NA|TRBJ2-4
CASSSRASKNIQYF
TGTGCCAGCAGCTCCAGGGCCTCCAAAAACATTCAGTACTTC
>NA|TRBV4-3|NA|TRBJ2-3
CASSQDTGGGTDTQYF
TGCGCCAGCAGCCAAGATACAGGGGGGGGCACAGATACGCAGTATTTT
>NA|TRBV4-1|NA|TRBJ1-4
CASSRGSNEKLFF
TGCGCCAGCTCCAGGGGAAGTAATGAAAAACTGTTTTTT
>NA|TRBV28|NA|TRBJ1-3
CASRDWRGGNTIYF
TGTGCCAGCCGGGATTGGCGGGGTGGAAACACCATATATTTT
>NA|TRBV7-2|NA|TRBJ1-3
CASSLVISGSGNTIYF
TGTGCCAGCAGCCTTGTGATCTCAGGGTCTGGAAACACCATATATTTT
>TRBD1|TRBV7-9|NA|TRBJ1-2
CASSLGWAGGNYGYTF
TGTGCCAGCAGCTTAGGATGGGCAGGGGGCAACTATGGCTACACCTTC
>TRBD2|TRBV4-2|NA|TRBJ2-3
CASSLRAGEPTDTQYF
TGTGCCAGCAGCCTCCGAGCGGGGGAACCCACAGATACGCAGTATTTT
>NA|TRBV11-2|NA|TRBJ2-1
CASSSRVSGTNKYNEQFF
TGTGCCAGCAGCTCTAGGGTTTCCGGGACAAACAAATACAATGAGCAGTTCTTC
>TRBD1|TRBV11-2|NA|TRBJ1-2
CASSSQGEDYGYTF
TGTGCCAGCAGCTCACAGGGGGAGGACTATGGCTACACCTTC
>NA|TRBV7-2|NA|TRBJ2-2
CASSLLTSMAGELFF
TGTGCCAGCAGCTTATTAACTAGTATGGCCGGGGAGCTGTTTTTT
>NA|TRBV7-9|NA|TRBJ1-1
CASSIYRERSTEAFF
TGTGCCAGCAGCATCTACAGGGAAAGGAGCACTGAAGCTTTCTTT
>NA|TRBV28|NA|TRBJ2-7
CASSLKPGDPRYEQYF
TGTGCCAGCAGTCTAAAACCGGGAGATCCCCGCTACGAGCAGTACTTC
>NA|TRBV5-5|NA|TRBJ1-5
CASSLAGGHQPQHF
TGTGCCAGCAGCTTGGCGGGGGGGCATCAGCCCCAGCATTTT
>NA|TRBV18|NA|TRBJ1-2
CASSPPNGNYGYTF
TGTGCCAGCTCACCACCGAACGGGAACTATGGCTACACCTTC
>TRBD1|TRBV28|NA|TRBJ1-2
CASSGRDRGRYGYTF
TGTGCCAGCAGTGGCCGGGACAGGGGGCGCTATGGCTACACCTTC
>NA|TRBV5-1|NA|TRBJ1-2
CASSLGTAGSYGYTF
TGCGCCAGCAGCTTGGGGACCGCCGGGAGCTATGGCTACACCTTC
>NA|TRBV9|NA|TRBJ1-4
CASSGRGLEWEKLFF
TGTGCCAGCAGCGGAAGGGGCTTAGAGTGGGAAAAACTGTTTTTT
>NA|TRBV6-1|NA|TRBJ2-7
CASSLRPDPGEYF
TGTGCCAGCAGTCTTCGACCTGACCCCGGGGAGTACTTC
>NA|TRBV7-2|NA|TRBJ1-2
CASSLVSGYTF
TGTGCCAGCAGCCTAGTGTCGGGCTACACCTTC
>TRBD1|TRBV11-2|NA|TRBJ2-3
CASSPRTGSTDTQYF
TGTGCCAGCAGCCCCCGGACAGGGAGCACAGATACGCAGTATTTT
>NA|TRBV28|NA|TRBJ2-7
CASSETSRVRGHEQYF
TGTGCCAGCAGTGAGACGAGCCGAGTTAGGGGCCACGAGCAGTACTTC
>TRBD2|TRBV4-1|few|TRBJ2-3
CASSQGWDYNTQYF
TGCGCCAGCAGCCAAGGTTGGGACTATAATACGCAGTATTTT
>NA|TRBV27|NA|TRBJ2-7
CASRDRYSYEQYF
TGTGCCAGCAGGGACAGATACTCCTACGAGCAGTACTTC
>TRBD1|TRBV15|NA|TRBJ1-5
CATSRSRTGPAGYSNQPQHF
TGTGCCACCAGCAGATCTAGGACAGGCCCCGCGGGGTATAGCAATCAGCCCCAGCATTTT
>NA|TRBV6-5|NA|TRBJ1-3
CASSTRRGSGNTIYF
TGTGCCAGCAGTACACGCAGGGGTTCTGGAAACACCATATATTTT